This section outlines one T cell receptor (beta chain) sequence together with its context. Antigen specificity is unknown. This specimen comes from a study of cytomegalovirus exposure and HLA in healthy donors. Findings and limits, study-wide: A few of the chains that were CMV-associated were confirmed in vitro to be specific for CMV antigens. Roughly even sequencing depth across donors was the assumption behind the presence/absence analyses. As was reported, the HLA-A and HLA-B alleles of most subjects were accurately predicted from TCR beta sequences.

A multiplex PCR was run with 60 Vbeta primers and 13 Jbeta primers. Libraries were prepared by immunoSEQ multiplex PCR; TCRdb keeps only in-frame clonotypes and omits some of them. The sample consists of 100,000 to 150,000 clones, roughly four fifths of them appearing once. V lost 4 bases to trimming and J lost 1 base; unmatched junction nucleotides: 7. Germline CDR1 SGDLS, CDR2 YYNGEE. The CDR3 length is 15 residues. The receptor was derived from a woman aged 55-69 years in good health and CMV-seropositive. The chain employs TRBV9 and TRBJ1-1, with 7 bases lining up with TRBD1. The sequencing input was PBMCs. DNA of the CDR3: TGTGCCAGCAGCTCCCAAGGGACAGCGAACACTGAAGCTTTCTTT. This translates into CASSSQGTANTEAFF. Filled out from reference TRBV9 and TRBJ1-1, the complete variable domain reads DSGVTQTPKHLITATGQRVTLRCSPRSGDLSVYWYQQSLDQGLQFLIQYYNGEERAKGNILERFSAQQFPDLHSELNLSSLELGDSALYFCASSSQGTANTEAFFGQGTRLTVV.